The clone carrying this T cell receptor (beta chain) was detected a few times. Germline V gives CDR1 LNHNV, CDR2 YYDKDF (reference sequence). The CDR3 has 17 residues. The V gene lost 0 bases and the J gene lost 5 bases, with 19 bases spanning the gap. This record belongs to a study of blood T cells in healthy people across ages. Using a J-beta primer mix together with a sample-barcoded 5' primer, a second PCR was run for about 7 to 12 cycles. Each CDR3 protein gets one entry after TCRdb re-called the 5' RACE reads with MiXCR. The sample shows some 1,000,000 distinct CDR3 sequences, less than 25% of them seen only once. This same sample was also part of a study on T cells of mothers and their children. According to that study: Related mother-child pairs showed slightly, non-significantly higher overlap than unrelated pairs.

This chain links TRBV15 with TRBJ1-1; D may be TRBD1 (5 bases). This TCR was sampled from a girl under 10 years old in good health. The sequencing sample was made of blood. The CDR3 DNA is TGTGCCACCAGCAGAGAGGGACGGGTGGAAAGTTGGACTGAAGCTTTCTTT. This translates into CATSREGRVESWTEAFF.